One sample yielded the 3 T cell receptor beta chains listed below, sequenced in a study of T cell repertoires in cytomegalovirus infection (dated by TCRdb to 2018 to 2020). Their antigen targets remain unknown. The sample was run on an Illumina HiSeq 1500. TCRdb passed the public sequencing reads through fastp at Q25 and MiXCR, retaining productive beta sequences. Rows are unified per CDR3 protein, each entry keeping the most common DNA and genes. The sample records roughly 500,000 distinct CDR3 sequences, more than 30% of which are singletons. The ten most abundant clones make up about a sixth of the sample. The treatment or condition tag for this specimen amounts to: in vitro stimulation with specific CMV peptide epitopes to enrich CMV-specific T cells. The sequencing used cultured PBMCs, collected from culture after CMV antigen stimulation. The receptors were sampled from a human donor in good health (CMV status not recorded). Some clones in this sample may be carry-over from other donors' samples.

The chain couples TRBV19 to TRBJ2-2; TRBD2 matches 8 bases. Germline loops: CDR1 LNHDA, CDR2 SQIVND (reference sequence). V lost 7 bases and J lost 4; bases outside the gene matches: 8. CDR3 size: 15 residues. CDR3 amino acids: CASKTGGSSTGELFF. In DNA form, the CDR3 reads TGTGCCAGTAAAACGGGGGGGTCGAGCACCGGGGAGCTGTTTTTT.

The DNA of the CDR3 is TGTGCCAGCAGCCAAGACAGCGAGACAAGGATGATGAACACTGAAGCTTTCTTT. Protein: CASSQDSETRMMNTEAFF. The chain recombines TRBV14 with TRBJ1-1; D not certain. This CDR3 comprises 18 residues. Between the trimmed V and J ends, which lost 0 bases and 0 bases, there was a span of 17 bases. From germline, CDR1 is SGHDN and CDR2 FVKESK.

V gene TRBV20-1 combines with J gene TRBJ2-1, with 10 bases fitting TRBD2. This CDR3 is 15 amino acids long. CDR1 and CDR2 from the germline V gene are DFQATT and SNEGSKA (reference sequence). V lost 1 base, J lost 9 bases, and 9 bases stayed unmatched. The CDR3 coding sequence is TGCAGTGCTAGAGGGAACAGCGGGAGGGCGGGTGAGCAGTTCTTC. Amino acids: CSARGNSGRAGEQFF.